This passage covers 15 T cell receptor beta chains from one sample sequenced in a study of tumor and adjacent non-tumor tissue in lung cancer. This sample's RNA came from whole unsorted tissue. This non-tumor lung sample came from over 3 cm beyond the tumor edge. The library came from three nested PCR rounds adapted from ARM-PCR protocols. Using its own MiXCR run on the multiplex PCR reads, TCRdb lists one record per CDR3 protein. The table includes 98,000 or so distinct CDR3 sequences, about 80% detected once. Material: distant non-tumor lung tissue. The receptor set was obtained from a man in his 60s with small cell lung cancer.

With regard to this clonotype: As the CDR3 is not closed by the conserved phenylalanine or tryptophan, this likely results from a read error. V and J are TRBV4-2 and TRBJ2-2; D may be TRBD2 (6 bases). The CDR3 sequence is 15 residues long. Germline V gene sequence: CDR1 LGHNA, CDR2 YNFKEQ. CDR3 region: CASGLPGLNIGELFY. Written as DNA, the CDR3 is TGTGCCAGCGGCCTGCCGGGACTGAACATCGGGGAGCTGTTTTAT.

The CDR3 coding sequence is TGTGCCAGCAGTTACGAGCCCGGGTCGGGGGGGGAGCTGTTTTTT. It is translated as CASSYEPGSGGELFF. This chain uses TRBV6-5 with TRBJ2-2; tentatively, D is TRBD2 (5 bases). The V end was cut by 2 bases, the J end by 8 bases, with 15 bases between. This CDR3 is built from 15 residues. CDR1 is MNHEY and CDR2 is SVGAGI in the germline V gene.

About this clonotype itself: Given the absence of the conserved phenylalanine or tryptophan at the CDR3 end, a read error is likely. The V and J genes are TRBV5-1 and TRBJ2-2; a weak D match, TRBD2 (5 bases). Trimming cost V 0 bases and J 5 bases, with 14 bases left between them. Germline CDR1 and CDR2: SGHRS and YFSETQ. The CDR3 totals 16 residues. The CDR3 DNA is TGCGCCAGCAGCTTGGACGCCGGGGAGAATACCGGGGAGCTGTTTCTT. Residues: CASSLDAGENTGELFL.

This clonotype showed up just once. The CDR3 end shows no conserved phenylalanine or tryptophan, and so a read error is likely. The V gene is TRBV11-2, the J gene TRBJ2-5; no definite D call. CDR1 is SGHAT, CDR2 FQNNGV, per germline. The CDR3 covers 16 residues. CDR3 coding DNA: TGTGGCAGCAGTTTAAGACTGGCGGAGTACCAAGAGACCCAGTACATC. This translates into CGSSLRLAEYQETQYI.

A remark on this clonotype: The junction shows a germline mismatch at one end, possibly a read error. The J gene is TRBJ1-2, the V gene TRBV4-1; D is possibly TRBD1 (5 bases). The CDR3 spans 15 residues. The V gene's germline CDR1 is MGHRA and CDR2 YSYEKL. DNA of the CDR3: TGCGCAAGCAGCCGAGGGGAGTCCGACTCCCATGGCTACAGCTTC. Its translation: CASSRGESDSHGYSF.

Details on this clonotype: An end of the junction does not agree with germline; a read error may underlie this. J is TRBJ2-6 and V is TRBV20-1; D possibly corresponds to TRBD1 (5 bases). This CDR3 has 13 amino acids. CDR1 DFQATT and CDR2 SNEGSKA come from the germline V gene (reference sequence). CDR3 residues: CSAHLSGANVQTF. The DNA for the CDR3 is TGCAGTGCTCACCTCTCTGGGGCCAACGTCCAGACTTTC.

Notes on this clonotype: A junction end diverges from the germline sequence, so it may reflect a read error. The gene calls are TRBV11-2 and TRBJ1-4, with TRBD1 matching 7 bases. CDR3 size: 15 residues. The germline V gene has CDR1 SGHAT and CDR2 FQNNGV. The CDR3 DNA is TGTGCCAGCAGTTCCCTGGACAGGACTAATAAAAAACTGTTTTTT. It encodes CASSSLDRTNKKLFF.

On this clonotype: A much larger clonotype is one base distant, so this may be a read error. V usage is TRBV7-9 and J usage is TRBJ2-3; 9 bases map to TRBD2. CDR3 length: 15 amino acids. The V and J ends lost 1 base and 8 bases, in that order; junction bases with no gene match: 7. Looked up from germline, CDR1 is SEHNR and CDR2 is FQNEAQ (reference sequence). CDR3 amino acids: CASSLVIAGEVTQYF. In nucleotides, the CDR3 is TGTGCCAGCAGCTTAGTCATAGCGGGAGAAGTTACGCAGTATTTT.

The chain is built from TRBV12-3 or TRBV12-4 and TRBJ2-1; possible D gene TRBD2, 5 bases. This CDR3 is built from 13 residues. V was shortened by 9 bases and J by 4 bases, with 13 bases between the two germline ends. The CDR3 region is CASRVGDYNEQFF. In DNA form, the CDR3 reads TGTGCCAGTAGGGTCGGGGATTACAATGAGCAGTTCTTC.

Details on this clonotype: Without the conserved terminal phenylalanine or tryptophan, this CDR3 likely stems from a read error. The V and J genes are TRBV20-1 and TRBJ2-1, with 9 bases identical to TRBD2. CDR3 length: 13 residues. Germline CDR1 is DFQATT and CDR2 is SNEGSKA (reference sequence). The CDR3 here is CSGKTSGHKEQFL. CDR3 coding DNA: TGCAGTGGTAAGACTAGCGGACACAAAGAGCAGTTCTTA.

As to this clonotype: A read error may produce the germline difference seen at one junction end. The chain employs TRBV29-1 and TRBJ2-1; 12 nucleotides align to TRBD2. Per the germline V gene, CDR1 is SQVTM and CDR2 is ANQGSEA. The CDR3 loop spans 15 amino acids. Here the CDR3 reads CNVTLTSGRDNEQFF. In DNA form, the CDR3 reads TGCAACGTTACCTTGACTAGCGGGAGAGACAATGAGCAGTTCTTC.

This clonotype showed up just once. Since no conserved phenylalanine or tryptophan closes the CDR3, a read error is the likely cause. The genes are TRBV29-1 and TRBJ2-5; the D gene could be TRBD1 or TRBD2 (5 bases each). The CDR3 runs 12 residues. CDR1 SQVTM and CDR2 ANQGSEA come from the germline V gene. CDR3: CSVWGKQETQYL. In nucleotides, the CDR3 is TGTAGCGTTTGGGGGAAACAGGAGACCCAGTACCTC.

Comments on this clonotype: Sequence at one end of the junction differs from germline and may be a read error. As DNA, the CDR3 is TGTGCCAGCATCTTTAGCGAGAGTAGGAATGAGCTGCTCTTC. Its translation: CASIFSESRNELLF. V gene TRBV6-1 combines with J gene TRBJ2-1, with D possibly TRBD2 on 5 matching bases. CDR3 length: 14 residues. CDR1 MNHNS and CDR2 SASEGT come from the germline V gene.

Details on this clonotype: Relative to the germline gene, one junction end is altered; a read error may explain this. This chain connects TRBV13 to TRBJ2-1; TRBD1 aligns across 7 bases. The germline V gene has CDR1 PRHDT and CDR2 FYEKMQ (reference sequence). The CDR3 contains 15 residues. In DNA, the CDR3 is TGTGCCATCAGCTCCAGTCGAGGGGGCGATGGTGAGCAGTTCTTC. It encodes CAISSSRGGDGEQFF.

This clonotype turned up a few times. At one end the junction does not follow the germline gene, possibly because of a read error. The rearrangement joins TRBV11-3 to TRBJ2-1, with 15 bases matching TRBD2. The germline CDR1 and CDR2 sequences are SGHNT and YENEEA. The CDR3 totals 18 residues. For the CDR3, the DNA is TGTGCCAGTAGCTTAGATGGGGTGGGACTAGCGGGGGGAGGTGAGCAGTCCTTC. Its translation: CASSLDGVGLAGGGEQSF.